This paragraph reports one TCR beta chain. Antigen specificity is unknown. These data originate in a study of OX40 agonist ivuxolimab in advanced cancers. Regarding the study as a whole: The study found that CD8+ T cells averaged more expanded clones than CD4+. The study observed clonal expansion of CD4+ and CD8+ blood T cells by week 6 at 0.1 to 3.0 mg/kg.

Baseline was the first blood sampling point, followed by cycle 4 day 1 and cycle 7 day 1. Assay: immunoSEQ multiplex PCR; the TCRdb copy retains only in-frame clones and omits some. The sample contains about 44,000 clones, 80% of which appear only once. This TCR derives from an adult with an advanced solid tumor such as melanoma, head and neck, liver or kidney cancer. This specimen consisted of CD4+ or CD8+ T cells sorted from blood, obtained in a trial of the OX40 agonist ivuxolimab.

For the CDR3, the DNA is TGTGCCAGCAGCTTCCAACCCGGGACGGCCACTGAAGCTTTCTTT. Amino acids: CASSFQPGTATEAFF. The chain carries TRBV5-6 and TRBJ1-1, with D perhaps matching TRBD1 (5 bases). This CDR3 is built from 15 residues. V was clipped by 2 bases and J by 4 bases, with 15 bases between them. Looked up from germline, CDR1 is SGHDT and CDR2 is YYEEEE.